This TCR beta chain was captured in a study of control samples from healthy donors and cancer patients. This clone occurred a few times. TCRdb's copy holds only in-frame clones and misses some; the assay was immunoSEQ multiplex PCR. The sample yields some 74,000 clones, about 88% seen once. The specimen was blood. This receptor was obtained from a woman between 50 and 59 years old in good health.

CDR3 in amino acids: CASRAGFPTGELFF. The DNA of the CDR3 is TGTGCCAGCAGAGCGGGGTTCCCCACCGGGGAGCTGTTTTTT. This chain uses TRBV7-9 with TRBJ2-2; 7 nucleotides agree with TRBD2. CDR1 is SEHNR and CDR2 is FQNEAQ in the germline V gene (reference sequence). V lost 6 bases and J lost 4; bases outside the gene matches: 5. The CDR3 is 14 amino acids.